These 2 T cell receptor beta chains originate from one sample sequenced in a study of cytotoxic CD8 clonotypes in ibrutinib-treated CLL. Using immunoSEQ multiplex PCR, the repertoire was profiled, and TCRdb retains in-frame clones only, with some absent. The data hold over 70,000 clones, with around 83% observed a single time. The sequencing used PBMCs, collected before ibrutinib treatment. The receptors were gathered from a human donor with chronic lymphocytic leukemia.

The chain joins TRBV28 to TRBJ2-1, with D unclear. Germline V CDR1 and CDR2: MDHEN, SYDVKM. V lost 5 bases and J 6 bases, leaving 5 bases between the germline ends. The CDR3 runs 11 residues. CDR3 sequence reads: CASSPLNEQFF. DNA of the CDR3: TGTGCCAGCAGTCCCCTCAATGAGCAGTTCTTC.

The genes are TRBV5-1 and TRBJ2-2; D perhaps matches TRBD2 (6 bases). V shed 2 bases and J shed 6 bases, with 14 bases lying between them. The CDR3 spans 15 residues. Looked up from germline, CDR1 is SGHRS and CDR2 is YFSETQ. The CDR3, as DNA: TGCGCCAGCAGCTTTGCGGGGACGGGTGCCGGGGAGCTGTTTTTT. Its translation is CASSFAGTGAGELFF.